The clone carrying this T cell receptor beta chain has a count of ten or more. Antigen specificity is unknown. The record originates from a study of Graves' ophthalmopathy and Graves' hyperthyroidism. The sequenced template was RNA, covering the TCR beta CDR3 region. Second-round multiplex PCR came after first-round RT-PCR with HTBI primers. One entry per CDR3 protein, called by TCRdb with MiXCR from the multiplex PCR reads. The sample has about 500,000 distinct CDR3 sequences, under 15% seen once; the top ten hold 9.8%. Germline values: CDR1 DFQATT, CDR2 SNEGSKA (reference sequence). V was pared by 3 bases and J by 3 bases, with 7 bases of the junction left unmatched. This CDR3 spans 14 amino acids. Study findings and constraints: Most expanded clonotypes in thyroid above 0.001 frequency also showed up in blood.

This clonotype originated in a woman aged 25-40 years with Graves' ophthalmopathy. The chain employs TRBV20-1 and TRBJ1-2; 7 nucleotides match TRBD1. Sequenced sample: blood. The CDR3 DNA follows: TGCAGTGCTAGGCTGACAGGGTGGGACTATGGCTACACCTTC. Translating it yields CSARLTGWDYGYTF.